A selection of T cell receptor beta chains follows, all from one sample in a study of identical twins. From the 5' RACE reads, TCRdb called clonotypes with MiXCR, one entry per CDR3 protein. The data contain around 250,000 distinct CDR3 sequences, about 8.9% of them singletons. The sample was also linked to a second study, of yellow fever vaccine responses in identical twins.

Sequencing was performed on CD8+ T cells sorted from blood. All receptors derive from a woman aged 18-30 years in good health. CDR3s include the opening cysteine and the closing phenylalanine or tryptophan. Each record gives: D gene, clone size, J gene, V gene, CDR3 protein, CDR3 DNA. D genes are given only for firm matches. Rows give clone size only sometimes, using once, few, many, or a class for an expanded clone.

. | . | TRBJ1-1 | TRBV6-5 | CASSYSGAGTEAFF | TGTGCCAGCAGTTACTCGGGGGCTGGCACTGAAGCTTTCTTT
. | many | TRBJ2-7 | TRBV27 | CASSLGSGSYEQYF | TGTGCCAGCAGTTTAGGCTCGGGCTCCTACGAGCAGTACTTC
TRBD2 | . | TRBJ2-1 | TRBV20-1 | CSARDLPAGGKYVYNEQFF | TGCAGTGCTAGAGATTTGCCAGCGGGAGGTAAATATGTCTACAATGAGCAGTTCTTC
TRBD2 | many | TRBJ2-3 | TRBV28 | CASSPLAGENTDTQYF | TGTGCCAGCAGTCCTCTAGCGGGGGAAAACACAGATACGCAGTATTTT
TRBD2 | many | TRBJ2-1 | TRBV4-3 | CASSQGRREVYNEQFF | TGCGCCAGCAGCCAAGGCCGTCGGGAGGTATACAATGAGCAGTTCTTC
. | . | TRBJ2-7 | TRBV27 | CASSFGQTGEQYF | TGTGCCAGCAGTTTCGGACAGACGGGCGAGCAGTACTTC
. | . | TRBJ2-7 | TRBV5-6 | CAISPGGRCYEQYF | TGTGCCATCAGCCCCGGAGGGCGCTGCTACGAGCAGTACTTC
. | few | TRBJ2-7 | TRBV4-3 | CASSQGGLGYEQYF | TGCGCCAGCAGCCAGGGGGGCCTGGGGTACGAGCAGTACTTC
. | . | TRBJ2-1 | TRBV7-9 | CASSWGGYSYNEQFF | TGTGCCAGCAGCTGGGGGGGCTACTCCTACAATGAGCAGTTCTTC
. | few | TRBJ2-7 | TRBV6-4 | CASSDIAGLPSYEQYF | TGTGCCAGCAGTGACATCGCAGGGCTCCCGTCCTACGAGCAGTACTTC
. | . | TRBJ1-5 | TRBV20-1 | CSANPRGRNSNQPQHF | TGCAGTGCTAACCCCCGCGGACGGAATAGCAATCAGCCCCAGCATTTT
. | few | TRBJ2-2 | TRBV29-1 | CSGDREGELFF | TGCAGCGGGGACCGGGAGGGGGAGCTGTTTTTT
TRBD2 | few | TRBJ2-7 | TRBV4-3 | CASSQARDYSYEQYF | TGCGCCAGCAGCCAAGCTCGGGACTACAGCTACGAGCAGTACTTC
. | many | TRBJ2-7 | TRBV29-1 | CSTYDSRDSYEQYF | TGCAGCACATATGACAGCCGCGACTCCTACGAGCAGTACTTC
. | few | TRBJ2-2 | TRBV5-1 | CASSPPLGGELFF | TGCGCCAGCAGCCCCCCCCTGGGCGGGGAGCTGTTTTTT
. | many | TRBJ2-3 | TRBV7-9 | CASSEMGGTDTQYF | TGTGCCAGCAGCGAGATGGGGGGCACAGATACGCAGTATTTT
TRBD1 | . | TRBJ2-2 | TRBV7-9 | CASSWTGEFWGELFF | TGTGCCAGCAGCTGGACAGGGGAGTTTTGGGGGGAGCTGTTTTTT
TRBD2 | few | TRBJ2-7 | TRBV10-3 | CAITGLAGEQYF | TGTGCCATCACTGGACTAGCGGGAGAGCAGTACTTC
. | few | TRBJ1-5 | TRBV27 | CATAQGYSNQPQHF | TGTGCCACAGCCCAGGGATATAGCAATCAGCCCCAGCATTTT
. | many | TRBJ2-3 | TRBV7-3 | CASSSGRSDTQYF | TGTGCCAGCAGCTCCGGACGGTCAGATACGCAGTATTTT
TRBD2 | few | TRBJ2-7 | TRBV6-5 | CASSSRSSTSGGAYEQYF | TGTGCCAGCAGTTCCCGGTCCTCGACTAGCGGGGGGGCCTACGAGCAGTACTTC
. | few | TRBJ2-5 | TRBV12-3/TRBV12-4 | CASSLRVGTKETQYF | TGTGCCAGCAGTTTAAGGGTGGGGACCAAAGAGACCCAGTACTTC
. | many | TRBJ2-7 | TRBV12-3/TRBV12-4 | CASSKLYSYEQYF | TGTGCCAGCAGTAAATTATACTCCTACGAGCAGTACTTC
. | many | TRBJ2-7 | TRBV7-9 | CASSSPGRYEQYF | TGTGCCAGCAGCTCCCCAGGGCGATACGAGCAGTACTTC
TRBD2 | . | TRBJ2-1 | TRBV6-2/TRBV6-3 | CASSKGLAGLRGDEQFF | TGTGCCAGCAGCAAGGGACTAGCGGGACTAAGGGGGGATGAGCAGTTCTTC
TRBD2 | . | TRBJ2-1 | TRBV27 | CASKGTSGIYNEQFF | TGTGCCAGCAAGGGGACTAGCGGGATCTACAATGAGCAGTTCTTC
. | many | TRBJ1-1 | TRBV9 | CASSVGANTEAFF | TGTGCCAGCAGCGTAGGAGCGAACACTGAAGCTTTCTTT
TRBD2 | many | TRBJ2-2 | TRBV28 | CASWTSGTGELFF | TGTGCCAGTTGGACTAGCGGCACCGGGGAGCTGTTTTTT
. | few | TRBJ2-5 | TRBV29-1 | CSVVGGGDMWETQYF | TGCAGCGTTGTTGGAGGTGGGGATATGTGGGAGACCCAGTACTTC
. | few | TRBJ2-1 | TRBV9 | CASSVAGTPPTWEQFF | TGTGCCAGCAGCGTAGCCGGGACACCCCCCACCTGGGAGCAGTTCTTC
. | many | TRBJ2-7 | TRBV10-3 | CARREDGAYEQYF | TGTGCCAGAAGAGAGGACGGTGCCTACGAGCAGTACTTC
TRBD2 | many | TRBJ2-1 | TRBV5-1 | CASSLMGGDYNEQFF | TGCGCCAGCAGCTTGATGGGGGGGGACTACAATGAGCAGTTCTTC